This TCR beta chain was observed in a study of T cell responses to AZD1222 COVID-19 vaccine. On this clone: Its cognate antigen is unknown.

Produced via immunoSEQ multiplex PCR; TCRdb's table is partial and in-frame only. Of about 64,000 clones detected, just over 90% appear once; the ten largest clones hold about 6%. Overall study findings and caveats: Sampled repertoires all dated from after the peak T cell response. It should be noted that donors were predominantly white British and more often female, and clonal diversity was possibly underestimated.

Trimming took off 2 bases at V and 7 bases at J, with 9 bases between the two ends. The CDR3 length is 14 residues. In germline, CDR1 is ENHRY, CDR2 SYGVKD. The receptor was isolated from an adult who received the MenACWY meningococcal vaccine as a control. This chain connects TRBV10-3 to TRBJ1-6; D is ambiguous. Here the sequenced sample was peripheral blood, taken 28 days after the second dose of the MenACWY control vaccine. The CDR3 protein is CAISEHIYNSPLHF. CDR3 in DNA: TGTGCCATCAGTGAGCACATTTACAATTCACCCCTCCACTTT.